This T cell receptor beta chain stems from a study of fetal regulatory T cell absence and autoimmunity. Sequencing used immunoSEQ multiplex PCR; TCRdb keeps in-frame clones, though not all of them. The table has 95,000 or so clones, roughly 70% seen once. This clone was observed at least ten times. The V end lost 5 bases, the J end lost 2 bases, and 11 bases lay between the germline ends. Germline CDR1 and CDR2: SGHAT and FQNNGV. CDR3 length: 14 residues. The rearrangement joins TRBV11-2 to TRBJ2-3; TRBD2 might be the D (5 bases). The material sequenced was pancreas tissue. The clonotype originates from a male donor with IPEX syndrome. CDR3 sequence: CASSRGLYTDTQYF. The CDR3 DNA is TGTGCCAGCAGCCGAGGACTCTACACAGATACGCAGTATTTT.